This T cell receptor beta chain was sequenced during a study of OX40 agonist ivuxolimab in advanced cancers. Study-wide findings and caveats: Both CD4+ and CD8+ T cell populations in blood had undergone clonal expansion by week 6 at 0.1 to 3.0 mg/kg. CD8+ T cells showed, on average, more clonal expansion than CD4+ cells.

The CDR3 has 12 residues. Per the germline V gene, CDR1 is SGHDT and CDR2 is YYEEEE. V shed 9 bases and J shed 2 bases, with 11 bases lying between them. Profiled with immunoSEQ multiplex PCR; TCRdb holds only in-frame clones, not every one. Seen here are about 3,400 clones, around three quarters observed once, and the top ten hold approximately 36%. With regard to this clone: Its specificity is unknown.

The rearrangement links TRBV5-6 to TRBJ1-2; the D gene is possibly TRBD1 (6 bases). The material sequenced was CD4+ or CD8+ T cells sorted from blood, taken in a trial of the OX40 agonist ivuxolimab. This TCR came from an adult with an advanced solid tumor such as melanoma, head and neck, liver or kidney cancer. CDR3 region: CATSTGNYGYTF. The CDR3 DNA follows: TGTGCCACTTCGACAGGCAACTATGGCTACACCTTC.